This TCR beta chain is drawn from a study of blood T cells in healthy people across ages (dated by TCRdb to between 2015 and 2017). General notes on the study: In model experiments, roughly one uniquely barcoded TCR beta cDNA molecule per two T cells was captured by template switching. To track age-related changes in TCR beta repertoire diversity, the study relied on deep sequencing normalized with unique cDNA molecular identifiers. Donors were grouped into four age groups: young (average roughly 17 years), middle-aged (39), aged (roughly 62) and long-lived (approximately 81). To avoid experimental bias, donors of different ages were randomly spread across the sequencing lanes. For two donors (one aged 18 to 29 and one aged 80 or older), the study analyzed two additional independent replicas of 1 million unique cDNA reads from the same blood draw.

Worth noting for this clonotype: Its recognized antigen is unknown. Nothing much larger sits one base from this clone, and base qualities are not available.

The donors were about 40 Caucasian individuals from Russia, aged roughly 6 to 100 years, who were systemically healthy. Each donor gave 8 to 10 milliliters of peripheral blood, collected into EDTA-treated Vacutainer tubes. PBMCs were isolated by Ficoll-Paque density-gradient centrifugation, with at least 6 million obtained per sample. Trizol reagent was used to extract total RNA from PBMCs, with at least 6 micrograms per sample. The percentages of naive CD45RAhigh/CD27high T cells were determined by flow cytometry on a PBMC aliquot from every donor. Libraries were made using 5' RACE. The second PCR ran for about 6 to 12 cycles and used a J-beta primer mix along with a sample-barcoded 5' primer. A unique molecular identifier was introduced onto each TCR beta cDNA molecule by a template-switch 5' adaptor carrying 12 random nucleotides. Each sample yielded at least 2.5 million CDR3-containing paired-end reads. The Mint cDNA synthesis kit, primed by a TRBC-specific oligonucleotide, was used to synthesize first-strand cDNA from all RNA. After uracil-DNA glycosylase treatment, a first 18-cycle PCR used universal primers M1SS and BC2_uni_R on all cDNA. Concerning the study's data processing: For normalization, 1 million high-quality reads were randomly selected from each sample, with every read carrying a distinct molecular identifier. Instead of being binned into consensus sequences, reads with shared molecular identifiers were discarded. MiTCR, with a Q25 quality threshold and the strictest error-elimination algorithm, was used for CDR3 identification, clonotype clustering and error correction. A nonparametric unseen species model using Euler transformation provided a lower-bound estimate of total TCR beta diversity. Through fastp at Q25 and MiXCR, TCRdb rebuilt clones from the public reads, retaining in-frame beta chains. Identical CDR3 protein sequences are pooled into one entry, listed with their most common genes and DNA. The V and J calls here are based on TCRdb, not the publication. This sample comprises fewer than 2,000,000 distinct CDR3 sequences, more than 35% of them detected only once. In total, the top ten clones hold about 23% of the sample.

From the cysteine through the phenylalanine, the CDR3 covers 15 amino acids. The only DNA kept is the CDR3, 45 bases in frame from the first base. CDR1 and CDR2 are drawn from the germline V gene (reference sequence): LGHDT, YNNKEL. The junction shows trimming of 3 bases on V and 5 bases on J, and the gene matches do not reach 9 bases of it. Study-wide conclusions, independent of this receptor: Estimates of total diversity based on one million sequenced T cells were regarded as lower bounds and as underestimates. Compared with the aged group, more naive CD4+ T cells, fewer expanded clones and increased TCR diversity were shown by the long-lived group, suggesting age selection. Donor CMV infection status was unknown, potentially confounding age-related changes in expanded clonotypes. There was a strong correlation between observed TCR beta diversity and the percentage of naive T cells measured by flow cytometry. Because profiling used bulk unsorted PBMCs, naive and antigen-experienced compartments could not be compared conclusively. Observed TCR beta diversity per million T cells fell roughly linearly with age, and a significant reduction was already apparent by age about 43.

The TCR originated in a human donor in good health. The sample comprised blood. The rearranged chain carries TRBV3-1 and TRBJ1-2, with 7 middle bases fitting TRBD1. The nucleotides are TGTGCCAGCAGCCAGGAACCGACAGGGTTTTATGGCTACACCTTC. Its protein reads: CASSQEPTGFYGYTF.